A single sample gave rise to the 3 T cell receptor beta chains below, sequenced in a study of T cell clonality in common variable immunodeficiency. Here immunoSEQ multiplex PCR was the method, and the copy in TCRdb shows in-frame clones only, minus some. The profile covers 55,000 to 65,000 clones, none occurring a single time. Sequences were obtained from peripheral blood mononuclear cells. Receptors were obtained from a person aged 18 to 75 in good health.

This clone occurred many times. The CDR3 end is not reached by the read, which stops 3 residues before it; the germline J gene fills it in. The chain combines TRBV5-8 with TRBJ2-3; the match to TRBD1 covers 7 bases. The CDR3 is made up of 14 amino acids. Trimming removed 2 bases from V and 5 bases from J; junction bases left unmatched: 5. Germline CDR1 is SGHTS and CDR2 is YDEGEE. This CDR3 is CASSFPGGIDTQYF. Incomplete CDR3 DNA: TGTGCCAGCAGCTTTCCAGGGGGAATAGATACG.

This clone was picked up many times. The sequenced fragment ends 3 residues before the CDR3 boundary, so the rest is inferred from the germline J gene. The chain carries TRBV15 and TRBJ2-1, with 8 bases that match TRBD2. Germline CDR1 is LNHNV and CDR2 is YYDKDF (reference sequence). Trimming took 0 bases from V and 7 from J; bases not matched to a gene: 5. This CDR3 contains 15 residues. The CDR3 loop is CATSREPSGSNEQFF. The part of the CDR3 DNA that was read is TGTGCCACCAGCAGAGAGCCCAGCGGGAGTAATGAG. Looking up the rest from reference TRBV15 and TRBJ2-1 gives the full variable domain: DAMVIQNPRYQVTQFGKPVTLSCSQTLNHNVMYWYQQKSSQAPKLLFHYYDKDFNNEADTPDNFQSRRPNTSFCFLDIRSPGLGDTAMYLCATSREPSGSNEQFFGPGTRLTVL.

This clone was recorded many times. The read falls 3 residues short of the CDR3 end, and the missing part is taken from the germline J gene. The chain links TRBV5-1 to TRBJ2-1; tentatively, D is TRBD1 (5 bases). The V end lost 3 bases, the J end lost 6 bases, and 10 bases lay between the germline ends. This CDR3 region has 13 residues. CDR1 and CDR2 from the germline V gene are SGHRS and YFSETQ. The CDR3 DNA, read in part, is TGCGCCAGCAGCTGGGGCCAGGGCAATGAG. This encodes CASSWGQGNE. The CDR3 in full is CASSWGQGNEQFF.